The 31 T cell receptor beta chains given below trace back to one sample, sequenced in a study of T-cell reconstitution after alpha-beta-depleted transplantation in children. Preparation of the TCRbeta library was carried out with unique molecular identifiers. TCRdb ran MiXCR on the PCR reads and lists one entry per CDR3 protein. The sample yields some 350,000 distinct CDR3 sequences, 10% seen once. The sample consisted of PBMCs from the stem cell graft donor, taken from the stem cell graft. Receptors were obtained from a human donor who donated a stem cell graft to a child with acute lymphoblastic leukemia.

The chain is built from TRBV3-1 and TRBJ1-5; D may be TRBD1 (6 bases). This CDR3 has 18 amino acids. Deletions cut 4 bases from V and 0 bases from J, with 19 bases between. The germline V gene has CDR1 LGHDT and CDR2 YNNKEL (reference sequence). The CDR3 here is CASSPTRQAGNSNQPQHF. The CDR3 DNA follows: TGTGCCAGCAGCCCCACACGACAGGCGGGGAATAGCAATCAGCCCCAGCATTTT.

This sequence joins TRBV6-5 and TRBJ2-3; D is possibly TRBD1 or TRBD2 (5 bases each). V was cut by 4 bases and J by 8 bases, with 13 bases left in between. Germline V gene lookup returns CDR1 MNHEY and CDR2 SVGAGI. The CDR3 has 13 residues. This CDR3 reads CASSSLLGGTQYF. The CDR3, as DNA: TGTGCCAGCAGTTCCCTACTTGGGGGTACGCAGTATTTT.

The table lists this clonotype with many counts. V usage is TRBV20-1 and J usage is TRBJ2-5; D gene ambiguous. Trimming stripped 5 bases from V and 4 bases from J, with 14 bases between. The CDR3 contains 13 residues. Germline CDR1 DFQATT, CDR2 SNEGSKA (reference sequence). CDR3 nucleotide sequence: TGCAGTGCTCCGAAGGAGCAGACAGAGACCCAGTACTTC. Its translation is CSAPKEQTETQYF.

The J gene is TRBJ2-1, the V gene TRBV5-5; 11 nucleotides align to TRBD2. The V gene's germline CDR1 is SGHKS and CDR2 YYEKEE (reference sequence). V was pared by 4 bases and J by 4 bases, with 7 bases of the junction left unmatched. This CDR3 spans 16 amino acids. This CDR3 reads CASSGGLAAQYNEQFF. For the CDR3, the DNA is TGTGCCAGCAGCGGGGGACTAGCGGCACAATACAATGAGCAGTTCTTC.

The chain combines TRBV4-3 with TRBJ2-7; TRBD2 might be the D (6 bases). V lost 4 bases and J 7 bases, leaving 14 bases between the germline ends. Per germline, CDR1 LGHNA and CDR2 YSLEER. The CDR3 runs 13 residues. The CDR3 region is CASSLGLPAEQYF. The CDR3 DNA reads as TGCGCCAGCAGCCTGGGACTCCCGGCGGAGCAGTACTTC.

This clonotype was found a few times. The V and J genes are TRBV2 and TRBJ2-5; TRBD1 aligns across 9 bases. Per germline, CDR1 SNHLY and CDR2 FYNNEI. V gave up 6 bases and J gave up 4 bases; unmatched junction bases: 6. The CDR3 covers 14 residues. The CDR3: CASSGQGPTETQYF. The CDR3 coding sequence is TGTGCCAGCAGCGGACAGGGGCCGACAGAGACCCAGTACTTC.

In the case of this clonotype: A read error may account for a junction end that differs from germline. CDR3 amino acids: CARGLAGERGHDQYF. In DNA form, the CDR3 reads TGTGCCAGGGGACTAGCGGGAGAAAGGGGGCACGACCAGTACTTC. This chain connects TRBV6-4 to TRBJ2-7; 14 nucleotides line up with TRBD2. The CDR3 runs to 15 residues. The germline V gene encodes CDR1 MRHNA and CDR2 SNTAGT.

A few counts support this clonotype. V gene TRBV7-9 combines with J gene TRBJ2-7, with TRBD2 identical over 12 bases. Unmatched junction bases numbered 11, after V lost 5 bases and J lost 6 bases. The CDR3 loop spans 16 amino acids. Germline V gene sequence: CDR1 SEHNR, CDR2 FQNEAQ (reference sequence). CDR3 DNA sequence: TGTGCCAGCAGCCCGAGGACTAGCGGGATGAATCGCGAGCAGTACTTC. Protein sequence: CASSPRTSGMNREQYF.

This clonotype was found many times. V usage is TRBV12-3 or TRBV12-4 and J usage is TRBJ2-3, with unresolved D. Trimming shortened V by 7 bases and J by 1 base, and 9 bases separated the two germline ends. CDR3 length equals 13 residues. CDR3 sequence (DNA): TGTGCCAGCAACATCGGTGGCACAGATACGCAGTATTTT. It encodes CASNIGGTDTQYF.

The V call is TRBV24-1, the J call TRBJ2-1, with 8 bases that match TRBD2. V gave up 2 bases and J gave up 3 bases; unmatched junction bases: 5. This CDR3 is 16 amino acids long. The germline V gene has CDR1 KGHDR and CDR2 SFDVKD. Here the CDR3 DNA reads TGTGCCACCAGTGATTCCAGCGGGAGCCACTACAATGAGCAGTTCTTC. Amino acids: CATSDSSGSHYNEQFF.

This clonotype was seen more than once but under ten times. The rearrangement joins TRBV7-9 to TRBJ2-5; D may be TRBD1 (6 bases). CDR1 SEHNR and CDR2 FQNEAQ come from the germline V gene (reference sequence). Trimming took 5 bases from V and 6 from J, leaving 13 bases between them. This CDR3 is 13 amino acids long. CDR3 nucleotides: TGTGCCAGCAGCGCCAGGGGTGGGAAGACCCAGTACTTC. Its protein is CASSARGGKTQYF.

This clonotype was detected a few times. The V gene is TRBV12-3 or TRBV12-4, the J gene TRBJ1-3; TRBD1 is a possible D gene (6 bases). V was shortened by 6 bases and J by 2 bases, with 17 bases between the two germline ends. The CDR3 consists of 16 residues. The CDR3 loop is CASRPTGYGAGNTIYF. The CDR3 coding sequence is TGTGCCAGCAGACCTACAGGGTACGGTGCTGGAAACACCATATATTTT.

The gene calls are TRBV27 and TRBJ1-2; D is possibly TRBD1 (5 bases). Germline values: CDR1 MNHEY, CDR2 SMNVEV (reference sequence). This CDR3 comprises 14 residues. Trimming cost V 7 bases and J 8 bases, with 20 bases left between them. CDR3 protein: CASTTHGGGTGYTF. In nucleotides, the CDR3 is TGTGCCAGCACAACTCATGGGGGGGGGACCGGCTACACCTTC.

This clonotype showed up just a few times. This rearrangement joins TRBV12-3 or TRBV12-4 to TRBJ2-1, with D perhaps TRBD1 or TRBD2 (5 bases each). The CDR3 has 16 residues. V was clipped by 0 bases and J by 7 bases, with 16 bases between them. CDR3 sequence (DNA): TGTGCCAGCAGTTTAGCGCGAGACAGCGGAACGAATGAGCAGTTCTTC. Protein sequence: CASSLARDSGTNEQFF.

The sample holds one count of this clonotype. A much bigger clone sits one base away, suggesting this may be a read error. CDR3 loop: CASSPTGQGSSEQYF. CDR3 DNA sequence: TGTGCCAGCAGCCCTACGGGACAGGGTTCTAGCGAGCAGTACTTC. V is TRBV3-1 and J is TRBJ2-7; 9 nucleotides match TRBD1. The CDR3 runs to 15 residues. Germline-derived CDR1 and CDR2 are LGHDT and YNNKEL (reference sequence). Trimming took 4 bases from V and 6 from J; bases not matched to a gene: 10.

V usage is TRBV7-9 and J usage is TRBJ2-3; weak D call: TRBD2 (6 bases). V shed 4 bases and J shed 2 bases, with 16 bases lying between them. The CDR3 runs to 16 residues. Germline V gene sequence: CDR1 SEHNR, CDR2 FQNEAQ (reference sequence). CDR3 loop: CASSSPTGLFTDTQYF. The CDR3 nucleotides read TGTGCCAGCAGCTCACCCACCGGACTATTCACAGATACGCAGTATTTT.

This clonotype was observed a handful of times. This chain uses TRBV5-1 with TRBJ1-1; TRBD1 matches at 9 bases. Germline V gene data show CDR1 as SGHRS and CDR2 as YFSETQ. The CDR3 is 15 amino acids. J was trimmed by 4 bases and V by 4 bases; bases with no gene match: 8. Here the CDR3 reads CASSAGQGLGTEAFF. CDR3 DNA sequence: TGCGCCAGCAGCGCGGGACAGGGTTTAGGCACTGAAGCTTTCTTT.

The chain joins TRBV5-5 to TRBJ2-5; D call uncertain. Germline-derived CDR1 and CDR2 are SGHKS and YYEKEE (reference sequence). The V gene lost 0 bases and the J gene lost 5 bases, with 8 bases spanning the gap. CDR3 length: 13 amino acids. This chain's CDR3 is CASSLDRWETQYF. The CDR3 nucleotides are TGTGCCAGCAGCTTGGACCGATGGGAGACCCAGTACTTC.

This clonotype was found a few times. The chain joins TRBV18 to TRBJ1-2; 7 bases map to TRBD1. Looked up from germline, CDR1 is KGHSH and CDR2 is LQKENI. V gave up 1 base and J gave up 7 bases; unmatched junction bases: 9. The CDR3 covers 15 residues. CDR3 bases: TGTGCCAGCTCACCACGGAGGGACAGCGGGGGTGGCTACACCTTC. The encoded protein is CASSPRRDSGGGYTF.

This clonotype was observed many times. The V gene is TRBV6-5, the J gene TRBJ2-1; TRBD2 matches 7 bases. CDR1 and CDR2 from the germline V gene are MNHEY and SVGAGI. The trim removed 2 bases at V and 4 bases at J, leaving 5 bases unmatched. The CDR3 covers 15 residues. CDR3 in DNA: TGTGCCAGCAGTTACGGCGGGAGATCTTACAATGAGCAGTTCTTC. Its translation: CASSYGGRSYNEQFF.

The chain carries TRBV20-1 and TRBJ2-5, with D unclear. This CDR3 has 13 amino acids. The V end lost 3 bases, the J end lost 2 bases, and 10 bases lay between the germline ends. Per the germline V gene, CDR1 is DFQATT and CDR2 is SNEGSKA (reference sequence). For the CDR3, the DNA is TGCAGTGCTAGCGCCCAGCTTCAAGAGACCCAGTACTTC. Translation gives CSASAQLQETQYF.

The chain links TRBV7-8 to TRBJ2-7; D tentatively fits TRBD1 or TRBD2 (6 bases each). V lost 0 bases and J lost 2, with 11 bases in between. The CDR3 has 15 residues. Germline V gives CDR1 SGHVS, CDR2 FQNEAQ. The CDR3, as DNA: TGTGCCAGCAGCTTAGCGCGGGACAAAACCTACGAGCAGTACTTC. Protein: CASSLARDKTYEQYF.

This rearrangement joins TRBV7-9 to TRBJ1-2; D possibly corresponds to TRBD1 (5 bases). Germline V gene data show CDR1 as SEHNR and CDR2 as FQNEAQ (reference sequence). This CDR3 is 14 amino acids long. V was trimmed by 1 base and J by 8 bases, leaving 14 bases between them. DNA for the CDR3: TGTGCCAGCAGCTTAGTCTCGGAGGGGTTGGGCTACACCTTC. It codes for CASSLVSEGLGYTF. Supplemented by reference TRBV7-9 and TRBJ1-2, the full variable domain reads DTGVSQNPRHKITKRGQNVTFRCDPISEHNRLYWYRQTLGQGPEFLTYFQNEAQLEKSRLLSDRFSAERPKGSFSTLEIQRTEQGDSAMYLCASSLVSEGLGYTFGSGTRLTVV.

This clonotype appeared many times. The V gene is TRBV6-2 or TRBV6-3, the J gene TRBJ2-3; 7 positions agree with TRBD1. The CDR3 is 21 amino acids. After removal of 6 bases from V and 0 bases from J, the junction contained 24 bases not matched to a gene. CDR1 and CDR2 (germline): MNHEY, SVGEGT. Here the CDR3 reads CASRRQTLTGWTPTSTDTQYF. DNA of the CDR3: TGTGCCAGCAGACGCCAGACTCTGACAGGGTGGACCCCAACTAGCACAGATACGCAGTATTTT.

The chain joins TRBV14 to TRBJ2-7; 12 bases fit TRBD2. V trimming: 5 bases; J trimming: 5 bases; junction bases outside the gene matches: 7. The CDR3 is 15 amino acids. Germline values: CDR1 SGHDN, CDR2 FVKESK. CDR3 residues: CASSIRLAGVHEQYF. DNA for the CDR3: TGTGCCAGCAGCATTCGACTAGCGGGAGTCCACGAGCAGTACTTC.

There are a few counts of this clonotype. The CDR3 here is CASSSWEGDTEAFF. The DNA for the CDR3 is TGTGCCAGCAGTTCGTGGGAGGGGGACACTGAAGCTTTCTTT. The chain recombines TRBV12-3 or TRBV12-4 with TRBJ1-1; D perhaps matches TRBD1 (6 bases). This CDR3 is 14 amino acids long. V dropped 4 bases and J dropped 3 bases, with 12 bases sitting between them.

This clonotype was observed a handful of times. The rearrangement uses TRBV19 and TRBJ1-1, with D perhaps matching TRBD1 (5 bases). Looked up from germline, CDR1 is LNHDA and CDR2 is SQIVND (reference sequence). The CDR3 sequence is 12 residues long. Trimming stripped 3 bases from V and 7 bases from J, with 9 bases between. In DNA, the CDR3 is TGTGCCAGTAGTATCGGGGGAAATGAAGCTTTCTTT. As protein: CASSIGGNEAFF.

The sample holds a few counts of this clonotype. The V and J genes are TRBV20-1 and TRBJ1-1, with D possibly TRBD1 on 5 matching bases. The CDR3 sequence is 13 residues long. The V gene's germline CDR1 is DFQATT and CDR2 SNEGSKA (reference sequence). CDR3 bases: TGCACCCCGGGTGGCGGGACGAACACTGAAGCTTTCTTT. Its protein is CTPGGGTNTEAFF.

This clonotype was detected ten times or more. The gene calls are TRBV5-1 and TRBJ2-7; 10 bases are a match to TRBD2. V lost 4 bases, J lost 4 bases, and 11 bases stayed unmatched. This CDR3 contains 16 residues. Germline CDR1 SGHRS, CDR2 YFSETQ. CDR3 sequence reads: CASSPEPGLAPYEQYF. DNA for the CDR3: TGCGCCAGCAGCCCGGAACCGGGACTAGCGCCTTACGAGCAGTACTTC.

This clonotype was observed at least ten times. This chain joins TRBV12-3 or TRBV12-4 and TRBJ2-7, with D tentatively TRBD1 or TRBD2 (6 bases each). The V end was cut by 1 base, the J end by 5 bases, with 12 bases between. CDR3 length: 14 residues. In DNA form, the CDR3 reads TGTGCCAGCAGTTTAGGGGGGGCTTACAACGAGCAGTACTTC. Its protein product is CASSLGGAYNEQYF.

This clonotype was seen only a few times. The V call is TRBV28, the J call TRBJ2-7; D remains unclear. The CDR3 is 14 amino acids. Germline CDR1 and CDR2: MDHEN and SYDVKM. V was pared by 7 bases and J by 2 bases, with 15 bases between. Here the CDR3 reads CASILTSPAYEQYF. The CDR3 region has the DNA TGTGCCAGCATCCTGACTTCGCCAGCCTACGAGCAGTACTTC. Full variable domain (missing parts from reference TRBV28 and TRBJ2-7): DVKVTQSSRYLVKRTGEKVFLECVQDMDHENMFWYRQDPGLGLRLIYFSYDVKMKEKGDIPEGYSVSREKKERFSLILESASTNQTSMYLCASILTSPAYEQYFGPGTRLTVT.